Below, 21 T cell receptor beta chains from the same sample are listed, as sequenced in a study of response to subunit inactivated influenza vaccine. From the RT-PCR reads, TCRdb called clonotypes with MiXCR, one entry per CDR3 protein. Of about 500,000 distinct CDR3 sequences listed, 10% to 15% were seen once; the top ten hold around 13%. The material was PBMCs from blood, obtained around seven weeks after vaccination. The receptors derive from a man aged 50 to 60 who received an inactivated influenza vaccine.

This clonotype was detected a few times. J is TRBJ1-2 and V is TRBV4-2; 7 positions match TRBD1. V was pared by 0 bases and J by 8 bases, with 9 bases of the junction left unmatched. The CDR3 runs to 15 residues. Germline CDR1 LGHNA, CDR2 YNFKEQ. The CDR3 DNA reads as TGTGCCAGCAGCCAAGATGACAGGGCCCTACGGGGCTACACCTTC. The encoded protein is CASSQDDRALRGYTF.

This clonotype has more than one count but fewer than ten. This sequence joins TRBV7-2 and TRBJ2-7; weak D call: TRBD2 (6 bases). Germline assignment: CDR1 SGHTA and CDR2 FQGNSA. The length of the CDR3 is 13 residues. V was pared by 5 bases and J by 6 bases, with 14 bases between. The CDR3 spells CASSPGVEREQYF. Here the CDR3 DNA reads TGTGCCAGCAGCCCGGGGGTGGAGCGCGAGCAGTACTTC.

The chain links TRBV12-3 or TRBV12-4 to TRBJ1-1; possibly TRBD1 for D (6 bases). This CDR3 has 16 amino acids. V lost 5 bases to trimming and J lost 0 bases, with 16 bases between them. CDR3 nucleotides: TGTGCCAGCAGTCCTGGCGGGGGCCCTATGAACACTGAAGCTTTCTTT. Amino acid sequence: CASSPGGGPMNTEAFF.

A few counts support this clonotype. The J gene is TRBJ2-3, the V gene TRBV3-1; 10 nucleotides line up with TRBD1. The ends lost 3 bases at V and 5 bases at J; junction bases unmatched: 5. The germline CDR1 and CDR2 sequences are LGHDT and YNNKEL (reference sequence). The CDR3 runs 15 residues. CDR3 residues: CASSHGQGGRDTQYF. CDR3 in DNA: TGTGCCAGCAGCCATGGACAGGGGGGACGAGATACGCAGTATTTT.

This clonotype was detected only a few times. The genes are TRBV7-9 and TRBJ2-4; D remains unclear. Germline-derived CDR1 and CDR2 are SEHNR and FQNEAQ (reference sequence). The CDR3 covers 14 residues. Trimming left V 7 bases short and J 0 bases short, with 10 bases between. The CDR3 DNA follows: TGTGCCAGCACCATGTCAACAGCCAAAAACATTCAGTACTTC. Translating it yields CASTMSTAKNIQYF. The full variable domain, in which reference TRBV7-9 and TRBJ2-4 provide the parts outside the CDR3, is DTGVSQNPRHKITKRGQNVTFRCDPISEHNRLYWYRQTLGQGPEFLTYFQNEAQLEKSRLLSDRFSAERPKGSFSTLEIQRTEQGDSAMYLCASTMSTAKNIQYFGAGTRLSVL.

This clonotype was picked up a small number of times. In nucleotides, the CDR3 is TGTGCCAGCAGCGTAGGCGGGGGAGTCGTCTACAATGAGCAGTTCTTC. It is translated as CASSVGGGVVYNEQFF. The V gene is TRBV9, the J gene TRBJ2-1; 7 bases match TRBD2. J gave up 3 bases and V 0 bases, and 6 bases lay outside the gene matches. The CDR3 sequence is 16 residues long. Germline CDR1 reads SGDLS; CDR2 reads YYNGEE. Drawing the rest from reference TRBV9 and TRBJ2-1, the complete variable domain is DSGVTQTPKHLITATGQRVTLRCSPRSGDLSVYWYQQSLDQGLQFLIQYYNGEERAKGNILERFSAQQFPDLHSELNLSSLELGDSALYFCASSVGGGVVYNEQFFGPGTRLTVL.

This clonotype was counted a few times. The chain recombines TRBV28 with TRBJ2-7; TRBD1 matches 9 bases. Germline V CDR1 and CDR2: MDHEN, SYDVKM. With 1 base clipped from V and 5 bases from J, the junction kept 6 bases outside the gene matches. The CDR3 spans 15 residues. The CDR3 region is CASSLSPTGGDEQYF. In nucleotides, the CDR3 is TGTGCCAGCAGTTTATCCCCCACAGGGGGCGACGAGCAGTACTTC. Drawing the rest from reference TRBV28 and TRBJ2-7, the complete variable domain is DVKVTQSSRYLVKRTGEKVFLECVQDMDHENMFWYRQDPGLGLRLIYFSYDVKMKEKGDIPEGYSVSREKKERFSLILESASTNQTSMYLCASSLSPTGGDEQYFGPGTRLTVT.

This clonotype has ten or more counts. The rearrangement uses TRBV12-3 or TRBV12-4 and TRBJ2-3, with 10 bases fitting TRBD2. The CDR3 has 16 residues. V lost 6 bases and J lost 4; bases outside the gene matches: 10. The CDR3 DNA reads as TGTGCCAGCAGGACCCGGTGGCTAGCGGGAGCAGATACGCAGTATTTT. Protein: CASRTRWLAGADTQYF.

CDR3 coding DNA: TGCAGTGCTAGAGATCTGGCGGGAGGACCCAACGACTACGAGCAGTACTTC. Protein: CSARDLAGGPNDYEQYF. The chain joins TRBV20-1 to TRBJ2-7; TRBD2 agrees at 8 bases. J was trimmed by 3 bases and V by 0 bases; bases with no gene match: 13. Germline values: CDR1 DFQATT, CDR2 SNEGSKA (reference sequence). This CDR3 has 17 residues.

V usage is TRBV12-3 or TRBV12-4 and J usage is TRBJ2-3; TRBD1 matches at 7 bases. V trimming: 8 bases; J trimming: 4 bases; junction bases outside the gene matches: 9. The CDR3 has 14 residues. Here the CDR3 DNA reads TGTGCCAGCGGGACAGCATCGACCCCAGATACGCAGTATTTT. Translation: CASGTASTPDTQYF.

This clonotype came up a few times. The genes are TRBV29-1 and TRBJ2-6; 9 positions agree with TRBD1. The V and J ends lost 6 bases and 2 bases, in that order; junction bases with no gene match: 5. Germline assignment: CDR1 SQVTM and CDR2 ANQGSEA. The CDR3 runs 15 residues. This CDR3 is CSVGTGMTGANVLTF. The CDR3 nucleotides are TGCAGCGTCGGGACAGGGATGACTGGGGCCAACGTCCTGACTTTC. The full variable domain, with the rest looked up from reference TRBV29-1 and TRBJ2-6, is SAVISQKPSRDICQRGTSLTIQCQVDSQVTMMFWYRQQPGQSLTLIATANQGSEATYESGFVIDKFPISRPNLTFSTLTVSNMSPEDSSIYLCSVGTGMTGANVLTFGAGSRLTVL.

A few counts support this clonotype. The chain recombines TRBV4-2 with TRBJ2-3; D perhaps matches TRBD2 (6 bases). Trimming stripped 1 base from V and 1 base from J, with 15 bases between. This CDR3 has 17 residues. Per germline, CDR1 LGHNA and CDR2 YNFKEQ. CDR3 residues: CASSQASVTSGTDTQYF. The CDR3 DNA reads TGTGCCAGCAGCCAAGCCTCAGTGACTAGTGGCACAGATACGCAGTATTTT.

The sample holds a few counts of this clonotype. V gene TRBV6-5 combines with J gene TRBJ1-1, with D possibly TRBD1 on 6 matching bases. CDR1 MNHEY and CDR2 SVGAGI come from the germline V gene. V was pared by 2 bases and J by 2 bases, with 18 bases between. CDR3 length equals 17 residues. CDR3: CASSYPKNRGANTEAFF. The CDR3 DNA follows: TGTGCCAGCAGTTACCCTAAGAATCGGGGGGCCAACACTGAAGCTTTCTTT.

The V gene is TRBV4-3, the J gene TRBJ2-3; TRBD2 aligns across 9 bases. In germline, CDR1 is LGHNA, CDR2 YSLEER. There are 16 residues in the CDR3. Trimming at V came to 0 bases and at J to 7 bases, leaving 8 bases not matched to a gene. This CDR3 is CASSQDLGLAANTQYF. The CDR3 DNA follows: TGCGCCAGCAGCCAAGATCTGGGACTAGCTGCAAATACGCAGTATTTT.

This clonotype was observed a handful of times. The chain combines TRBV10-1 with TRBJ1-2, with 10 positions matching TRBD1. CDR1 is WNHNN and CDR2 is SYGVQD in the germline V gene (reference sequence). Losses at the gene ends were 3 bases for V and 13 bases for J; bases not matched to a gene: 11. The CDR3 runs 14 residues. The CDR3 coding sequence is TGCGCCAGCAGTGACCAAAGTGGGGACAGGGGAGGCACCTTC. Its translation is CASSDQSGDRGGTF.

The table lists this clonotype with many counts. CDR3 DNA sequence: TGCAGCGCCGTCGGAATAGCGGGAGGTACAGATACGCAGTATTTT. Its protein product is CSAVGIAGGTDTQYF. The V and J genes are TRBV29-1 and TRBJ2-3; TRBD2 aligns across 10 bases. The V and J ends lost 7 bases and 3 bases, in that order; junction bases with no gene match: 10. CDR1 is SQVTM, CDR2 ANQGSEA, per germline. The CDR3 has 15 amino acids.

This clonotype was counted only a few times. The chain is built from TRBV12-3 or TRBV12-4 and TRBJ1-2; a weak D match, TRBD1 (5 bases). V was cut by 6 bases and J by 8 bases, with 10 bases left in between. CDR3 length: 11 amino acids. CDR3 region: CASSYRRGYTF. In DNA form, the CDR3 reads TGTGCCAGCAGCTACAGGAGGGGCTACACCTTC.

V and J are TRBV20-1 and TRBJ1-1; D not resolved. CDR3 length: 14 amino acids. Between the trimmed V and J ends, which lost 0 bases and 4 bases, there was a span of 12 bases. Germline CDR1 DFQATT, CDR2 SNEGSKA (reference sequence). The CDR3 loop is CSARDKLRFTEAFF. The CDR3 nucleotides are TGCAGTGCTAGAGATAAATTGAGGTTCACTGAAGCTTTCTTT.

The chain uses TRBV27 and TRBJ2-6; D remains ambiguous. The germline V and J ends were trimmed by 8 bases and 1 base, with 9 bases remaining between them. In germline, CDR1 is MNHEY, CDR2 SMNVEV (reference sequence). CDR3 length: 14 amino acids. CDR3 coding DNA: TGTGCCAGCCGACTCACATCTGGGGCCAACGTCCTGACTTTC. This sequence encodes CASRLTSGANVLTF.

The chain has TRBV4-1 and TRBJ2-2; perhaps D is TRBD1 or TRBD2 (5 bases each). Trimming removed 2 bases at V and 3 bases at J, with 13 bases between. Germline loops: CDR1 MGHRA, CDR2 YSYEKL. The CDR3 runs to 16 residues. As DNA, the CDR3 is TGCGCCAGCAGCCAAATTGCAGGGAGAGACACCGGGGAGCTGTTTTTT. This gives the protein CASSQIAGRDTGELFF.

Ten or more counts support this clonotype. The V call is TRBV5-1, the J call TRBJ1-3; no clear D gene. Germline V lookup: CDR1 SGHRS, CDR2 YFSETQ. V shed 1 base and J shed 0 bases, with 5 bases lying between them. The CDR3 has 14 amino acids. The CDR3 region is CASSLRSSGNTIYF. In DNA, the CDR3 is TGCGCCAGCAGCTTGAGGAGCTCTGGAAACACCATATATTTT.